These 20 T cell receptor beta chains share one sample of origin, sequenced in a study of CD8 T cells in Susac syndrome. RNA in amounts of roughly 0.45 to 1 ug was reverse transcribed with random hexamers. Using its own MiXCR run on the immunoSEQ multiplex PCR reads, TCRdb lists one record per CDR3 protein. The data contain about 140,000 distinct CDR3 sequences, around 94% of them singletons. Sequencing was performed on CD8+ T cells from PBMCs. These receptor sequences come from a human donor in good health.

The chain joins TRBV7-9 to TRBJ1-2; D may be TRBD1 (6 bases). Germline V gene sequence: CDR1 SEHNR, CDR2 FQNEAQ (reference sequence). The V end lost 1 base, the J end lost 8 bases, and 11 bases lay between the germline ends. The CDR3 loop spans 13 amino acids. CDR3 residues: CASSLDRVLGYTF. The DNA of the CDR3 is TGTGCCAGCAGCTTAGACAGGGTCCTCGGCTACACCTTC.

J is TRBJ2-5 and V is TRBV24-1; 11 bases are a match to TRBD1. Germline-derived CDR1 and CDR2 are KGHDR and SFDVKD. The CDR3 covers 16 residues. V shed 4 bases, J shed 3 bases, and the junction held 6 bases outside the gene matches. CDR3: CATSEPGQGGEETQYF. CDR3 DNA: TGTGCCACCAGTGAACCGGGACAGGGGGGAGAAGAGACCCAGTACTTC.

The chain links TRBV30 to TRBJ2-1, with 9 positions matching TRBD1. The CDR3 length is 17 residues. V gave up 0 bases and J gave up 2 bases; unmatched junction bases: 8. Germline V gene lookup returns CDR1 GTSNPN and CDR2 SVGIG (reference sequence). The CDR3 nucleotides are TGTGCCTGGAGTGTGGAGGACAGGGGCAGCGCCTACAATGAGCAGTTCTTC. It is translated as CAWSVEDRGSAYNEQFF.

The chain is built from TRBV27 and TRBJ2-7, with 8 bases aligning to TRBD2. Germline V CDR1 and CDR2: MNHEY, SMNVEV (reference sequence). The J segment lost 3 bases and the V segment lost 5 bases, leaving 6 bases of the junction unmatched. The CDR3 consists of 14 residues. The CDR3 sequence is CASSSGTSLYEQYF. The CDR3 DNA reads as TGTGCCAGCAGTAGCGGGACTAGTCTCTACGAGCAGTACTTC.

The CDR3 is CASSYSVRDYGYTF. In DNA form, the CDR3 reads TGTGCCAGCAGTTACTCGGTCAGGGACTATGGCTACACCTTC. The rearrangement uses TRBV6-6 and TRBJ1-2, with D possibly being TRBD1 (5 bases). Trimming cost V 0 bases and J 3 bases, with 8 bases left between them. CDR3 length: 14 amino acids. CDR1 MNHNY and CDR2 SVGAGI come from the germline V gene (reference sequence).

The CDR3 DNA is TGTGCCAGCCGGTCCGGGACAGGGGGTTATACGCAGTATTTT. Protein product: CASRSGTGGYTQYF. The J gene is TRBJ2-3, the V gene TRBV27, with TRBD1 matching 11 bases. Germline V CDR1 and CDR2: MNHEY, SMNVEV (reference sequence). V dropped 8 bases and J dropped 7; count of bases not matched to a gene: 8. The CDR3 extends over 14 amino acids.

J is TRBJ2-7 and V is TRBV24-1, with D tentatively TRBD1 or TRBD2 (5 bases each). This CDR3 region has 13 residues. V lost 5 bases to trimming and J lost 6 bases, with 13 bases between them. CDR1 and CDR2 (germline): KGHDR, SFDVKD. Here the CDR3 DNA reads TGTGCCACCAGTGCTGGGACCGACAGCGAGCAGTACTTC. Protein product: CATSAGTDSEQYF.

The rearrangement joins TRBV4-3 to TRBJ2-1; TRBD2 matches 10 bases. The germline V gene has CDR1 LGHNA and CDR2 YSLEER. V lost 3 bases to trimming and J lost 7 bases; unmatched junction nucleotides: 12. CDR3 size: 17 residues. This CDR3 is CASSHLTGTSVGNEQFF. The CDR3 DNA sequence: TGCGCCAGCAGCCATCTCACCGGGACTAGCGTGGGGAATGAGCAGTTCTTC.

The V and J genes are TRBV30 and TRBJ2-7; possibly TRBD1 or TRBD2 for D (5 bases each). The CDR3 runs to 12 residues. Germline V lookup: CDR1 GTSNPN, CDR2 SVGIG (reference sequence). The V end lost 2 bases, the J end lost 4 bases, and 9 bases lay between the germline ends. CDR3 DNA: TGTGCCTGGAGTCGGGACGAGTACGAGCAGTACTTC. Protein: CAWSRDEYEQYF.

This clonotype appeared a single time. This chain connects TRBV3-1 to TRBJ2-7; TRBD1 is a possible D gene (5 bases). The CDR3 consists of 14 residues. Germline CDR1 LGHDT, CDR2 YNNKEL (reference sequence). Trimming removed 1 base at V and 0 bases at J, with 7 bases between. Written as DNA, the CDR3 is TGTGCCAGCAGCCAAGGCAGGGACTCCTACGAGCAGTACTTC. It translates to CASSQGRDSYEQYF.

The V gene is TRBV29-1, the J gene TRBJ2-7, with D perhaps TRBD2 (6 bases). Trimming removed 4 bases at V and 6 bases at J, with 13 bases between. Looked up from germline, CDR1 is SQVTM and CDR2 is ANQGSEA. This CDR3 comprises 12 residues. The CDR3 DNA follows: TGCAGCGTTGTGGGGGGAAGAGGCGAGCAGTACTTC. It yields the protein CSVVGGRGEQYF.

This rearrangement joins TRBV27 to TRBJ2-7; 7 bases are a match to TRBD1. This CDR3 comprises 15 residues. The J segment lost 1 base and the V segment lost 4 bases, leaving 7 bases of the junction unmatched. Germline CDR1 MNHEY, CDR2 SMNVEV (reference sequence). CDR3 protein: CASSYAGTASYEQYF. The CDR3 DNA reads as TGTGCCAGCAGTTACGCCGGGACAGCATCCTACGAGCAGTACTTC.

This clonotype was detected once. CDR3 sequence (DNA): TGTGCCAGCAGTGAGGAGCGCACAGATACGCAGTATTTT. It yields the protein CASSEERTDTQYF. This chain links TRBV2 with TRBJ2-3; D unclear. Germline V gene data show CDR1 as SNHLY and CDR2 as FYNNEI. V was shortened by 3 bases and J by 1 base, with 5 bases between the two germline ends. The CDR3 sequence is 13 residues long.

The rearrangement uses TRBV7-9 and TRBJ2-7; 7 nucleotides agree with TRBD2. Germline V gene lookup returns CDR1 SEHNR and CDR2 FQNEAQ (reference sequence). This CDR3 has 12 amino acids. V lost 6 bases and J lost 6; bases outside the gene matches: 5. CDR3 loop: CASRSGTTEQYF. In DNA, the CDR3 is TGTGCCAGCAGGTCAGGGACTACCGAGCAGTACTTC.

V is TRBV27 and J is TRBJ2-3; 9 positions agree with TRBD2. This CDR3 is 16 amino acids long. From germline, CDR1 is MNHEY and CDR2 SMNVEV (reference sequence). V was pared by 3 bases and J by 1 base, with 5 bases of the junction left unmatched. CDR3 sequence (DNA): TGTGCCAGCAGTTTGTGGTCTAGCGGGGGCACAGATACGCAGTATTTT. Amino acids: CASSLWSSGGTDTQYF.

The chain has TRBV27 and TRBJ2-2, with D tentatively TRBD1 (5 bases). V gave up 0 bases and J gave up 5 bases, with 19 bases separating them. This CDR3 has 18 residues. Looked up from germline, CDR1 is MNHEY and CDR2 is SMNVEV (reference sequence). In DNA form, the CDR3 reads TGTGCCAGCAGTTTATCGGGCTTGGGCAGGGTGGGAACCGGGGAGCTGTTTTTT. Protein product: CASSLSGLGRVGTGELFF.

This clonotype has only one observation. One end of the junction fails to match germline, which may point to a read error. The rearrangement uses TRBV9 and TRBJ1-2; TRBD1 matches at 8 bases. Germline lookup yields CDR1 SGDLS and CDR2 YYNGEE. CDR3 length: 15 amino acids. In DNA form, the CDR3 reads TGTGCCAGCGGCGTAGAACAGGGGGATTTGGAAGGCTACACCTTC. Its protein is CASGVEQGDLEGYTF.

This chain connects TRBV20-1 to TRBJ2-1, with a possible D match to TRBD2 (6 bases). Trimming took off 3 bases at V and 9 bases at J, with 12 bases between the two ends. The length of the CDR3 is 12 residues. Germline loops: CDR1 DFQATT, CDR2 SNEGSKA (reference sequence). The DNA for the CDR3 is TGCAGTGCTAGGAGACTAGTTCCTGAGCAGTTCTTC. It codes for CSARRLVPEQFF.

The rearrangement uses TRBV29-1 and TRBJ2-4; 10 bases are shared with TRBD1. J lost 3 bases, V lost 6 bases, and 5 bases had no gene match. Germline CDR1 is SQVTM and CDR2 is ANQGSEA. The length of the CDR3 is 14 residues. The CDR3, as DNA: TGCAGCGTGTGGGACAGGGGAAGCAAAAACATTCAGTACTTC. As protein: CSVWDRGSKNIQYF.

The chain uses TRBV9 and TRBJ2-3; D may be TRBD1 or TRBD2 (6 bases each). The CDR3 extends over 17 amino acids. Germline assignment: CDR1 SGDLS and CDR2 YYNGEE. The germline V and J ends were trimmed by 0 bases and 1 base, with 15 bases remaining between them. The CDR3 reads CASSVATIGGRTDTQYF. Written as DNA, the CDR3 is TGTGCCAGCAGCGTAGCTACTATTGGGGGGCGCACAGATACGCAGTATTTT.